This T cell receptor beta chain was retrieved from a study of cytomegalovirus exposure and HLA in healthy donors. PCR was performed using 60 Vbeta and 13 Jbeta primers. TCRdb's table, derived via immunoSEQ multiplex PCR, lists solely in-frame clones and lacks some. The sample records 110,000 to 150,000 clones, roughly 80% being singletons. Study-wide findings and caveats: HLA-A and HLA-B allele assignments for most subjects were reportedly predicted accurately using TCR beta sequences.

With respect to this clone: Its target is unknown.

Germline CDR1 reads SGHRS; CDR2 reads YFSETQ. The CDR3 runs to 16 residues. V lost 3 bases and J lost 0; bases outside the gene matches: 1. Sequencing was carried out using PBMCs. The sequence came from a woman in her forties or fifties in good health and CMV-seropositive. This chain links TRBV5-1 with TRBJ1-4; 11 bases fit TRBD1. The CDR3 reads CASSSGQGATNEKLFF. CDR3 nucleotides: TGCGCCAGCAGCTCGGGACAGGGGGCAACTAATGAAAAACTGTTTTTT. Full variable domain (rest looked up from reference TRBV5-1 and TRBJ1-4): KAGVTQTPRYLIKTRGQQVTLSCSPISGHRSVSWYQQTPGQGLQFLFEYFSETQRNKGNFPGRFSGRQFSNSRSEMNVSTLELGDSALYLCASSSGQGATNEKLFFGSGTQLSVL.